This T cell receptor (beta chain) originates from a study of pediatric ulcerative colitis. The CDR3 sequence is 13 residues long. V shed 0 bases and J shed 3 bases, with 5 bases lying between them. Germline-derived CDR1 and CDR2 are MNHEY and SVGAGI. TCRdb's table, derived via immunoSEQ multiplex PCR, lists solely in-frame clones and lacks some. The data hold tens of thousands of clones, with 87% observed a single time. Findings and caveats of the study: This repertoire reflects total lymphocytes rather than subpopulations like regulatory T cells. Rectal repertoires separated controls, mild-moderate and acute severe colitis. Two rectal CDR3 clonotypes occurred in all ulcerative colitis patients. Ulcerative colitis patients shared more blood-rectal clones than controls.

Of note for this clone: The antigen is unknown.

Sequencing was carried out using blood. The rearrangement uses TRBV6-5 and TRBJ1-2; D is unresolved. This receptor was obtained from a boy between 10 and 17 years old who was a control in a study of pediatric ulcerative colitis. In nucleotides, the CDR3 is TGTGCCAGCAGTTACTCGAAAGACTATGGCTACACCTTC. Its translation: CASSYSKDYGYTF.